These 20 T cell receptor beta chains were sequenced from one sample in a study of shared clonotypes between healthy human individuals. The data were produced by immunoSEQ multiplex PCR, yet TCRdb's version contains in-frame clones alone and is incomplete. Of around 1.9 million clones in the sample, approximately 94% were seen once. Naive CD8 cells lacked CD45RO and underwent positive selection for CCR7, leaving out terminally differentiated effector memory CD45RA+ cells. Sequencing was carried out using naive CD8+ T cells from PBMCs. These receptors originate from a man between 18 and 29 years old in good health. Some clones in this sample may be carry-over from other donors' samples.

V and J are TRBV27 and TRBJ2-7; 7 bases agree with TRBD1. Trimming removed 6 bases from V and 4 bases from J; junction bases left unmatched: 9. The CDR3 runs to 14 residues. Germline CDR1 reads MNHEY; CDR2 reads SMNVEV (reference sequence). The chain's CDR3 is CASRTRQGRYEQYF. The DNA of the CDR3 is TGTGCCAGCAGGACAAGACAGGGTAGGTACGAGCAGTACTTC.

To note about this clone: Germline and junction disagree at one end, which may indicate a read error. The CDR3 DNA reads as TGCAGTGCTAACGGGCCAACCTCGATCGACTTC. Protein product: CSANGPTSIDF. The rearrangement joins TRBV20-1 to TRBJ2-5, with no clear D. The CDR3 has 11 residues. The germline V gene encodes CDR1 DFQATT and CDR2 SNEGSKA (reference sequence).

V and J are TRBV27 and TRBJ2-1; 7 positions match TRBD1. CDR1 and CDR2 (germline): MNHEY, SMNVEV (reference sequence). Trimming removed 5 bases from V and 8 bases from J; junction bases left unmatched: 12. The CDR3 extends over 15 amino acids. The DNA for the CDR3 is TGTGCCAGCAGTCCGACCCCGCAGGGGGTAGATGAGCAGTTCTTC. It is translated as CASSPTPQGVDEQFF.

The chain uses TRBV6-6 and TRBJ2-7; 8 bases align to TRBD1. This CDR3 is 16 amino acids long. Looked up from germline, CDR1 is MNHNY and CDR2 is SVGAGI (reference sequence). The ends lost 2 bases at V and 3 bases at J; junction bases unmatched: 9. The CDR3 nucleotides read TGTGCCAGCAGTTACGCGCAGGGGGCTATCATCTACGAGCAGTACTTC. Translated: CASSYAQGAIIYEQYF.

The V and J genes are TRBV9 and TRBJ2-7; D not resolved. Deletions cut 0 bases from V and 7 bases from J, with 11 bases between. Germline lookup yields CDR1 SGDLS and CDR2 YYNGEE. This CDR3 is 13 amino acids long. The CDR3 DNA follows: TGTGCCAGCAGCGTAGCTGTGAATCTTGAGCAGTACTTC. Translation: CASSVAVNLEQYF.

The chain employs TRBV9 and TRBJ2-2, with D perhaps matching TRBD1 (5 bases). Looked up from germline, CDR1 is SGDLS and CDR2 is YYNGEE. V lost 4 bases, J lost 4 bases, and 20 bases lay in between. This CDR3 has 17 residues. This chain's CDR3 is CASSPSGRGPFTGELFF. The CDR3 DNA sequence: TGTGCCAGCAGCCCCTCCGGTAGGGGTCCGTTCACCGGGGAGCTGTTTTTT.

This chain links TRBV4-1 with TRBJ2-3; D is possibly TRBD1 (5 bases). The CDR3 loop spans 16 amino acids. CDR1 is MGHRA, CDR2 YSYEKL, per germline. The V gene lost 0 bases and the J gene lost 4 bases, with 14 bases spanning the gap. CDR3 protein: CASSQDASGKADTQYF. CDR3 DNA: TGCGCCAGCAGCCAAGATGCGTCAGGGAAGGCAGATACGCAGTATTTT.

As regards this clone: Other DNA sequences within the sample encode an identical CDR3. The chain couples TRBV27 to TRBJ1-1; D remains ambiguous. Per germline, CDR1 MNHEY and CDR2 SMNVEV (reference sequence). The length of the CDR3 is 14 residues. The V end lost 5 bases, the J end lost 1 base, and 11 bases lay between the germline ends. The CDR3 DNA reads TGTGCCAGCAGTCCTCGGGGTGCGAACACTGAAGCTTTCTTT. Protein: CASSPRGANTEAFF.

The J gene is TRBJ1-3, the V gene TRBV30; D gene uncertain. CDR3 length equals 12 residues. From germline, CDR1 is GTSNPN and CDR2 SVGIG (reference sequence). With 5 bases removed from V and 0 bases from J, the gap between germline ends came to 5 bases. The CDR3 bases are TGTGCCTGGGAATACTCTGGAAACACCATATATTTT. It yields the protein CAWEYSGNTIYF. Looking up the rest from reference TRBV30 and TRBJ1-3 gives the full variable domain: SQTIHQWPATLVQPVGSPLSLECTVEGTSNPNLYWYRQAAGRGLQLLFYSVGIGQISSEVPQNLSASRPQDRQFILSSKKLLLSDSGFYLCAWEYSGNTIYFGEGSWLTVV.

The V call is TRBV10-1, the J call TRBJ1-1; TRBD1 aligns across 7 bases. The CDR3 covers 13 residues. V trimming: 0 bases; J trimming: 8 bases; junction bases outside the gene matches: 3. In germline, CDR1 is WNHNN, CDR2 SYGVQD (reference sequence). DNA of the CDR3: TGCGCCAGCAGTGAGTCGAGACAGGGAGAAGCTTTCTTT. The encoded protein is CASSESRQGEAFF.

The V and J genes are TRBV14 and TRBJ2-3, with D unresolved. The V end was cut by 0 bases, the J end by 0 bases, with 13 bases between. This CDR3 comprises 17 residues. The V gene's germline CDR1 is SGHDN and CDR2 FVKESK. CDR3 region: CASSQETPWISTDTQYF. In DNA, the CDR3 is TGTGCCAGCAGCCAAGAGACCCCGTGGATCAGCACAGATACGCAGTATTTT.

The rearrangement joins TRBV28 to TRBJ2-2; D is ambiguous. Germline V gene sequence: CDR1 MDHEN, CDR2 SYDVKM. The CDR3 contains 19 residues. Trimming shortened V by 6 bases and J by 1 base, and 24 bases separated the two germline ends. As DNA, the CDR3 is TGTGCCAGCAGGGCACAGATCGATAGTCCTATACAGAACACCGGGGAGCTGTTTTTT. Translation: CASRAQIDSPIQNTGELFF.

The rearrangement uses TRBV2 and TRBJ2-7; 7 positions match TRBD1. The CDR3 is 14 amino acids. V lost 6 bases, J lost 2 bases, and 7 bases stayed unmatched. The germline V gene has CDR1 SNHLY and CDR2 FYNNEI. CDR3 DNA sequence: TGTGCCAGCAGCACCGGGACAGCAACCTACGAGCAGTACTTC. This codes for CASSTGTATYEQYF.

This rearrangement joins TRBV28 to TRBJ1-2, with TRBD1 matching 12 bases. The V gene's germline CDR1 is MDHEN and CDR2 SYDVKM. The CDR3 loop spans 17 amino acids. The V gene end was trimmed by 6 bases and the J gene end by 4 bases; junction bases not matched to a gene: 12. The chain's CDR3 is CASSAGTGGMHGYGYTF. The CDR3 nucleotides read TGTGCCAGCAGCGCCGGGACAGGGGGCATGCATGGCTATGGCTACACCTTC.

There are a few counts of this clone. This chain joins TRBV15 and TRBJ1-5; 8 positions agree with TRBD1. Germline V lookup: CDR1 LNHNV, CDR2 YYDKDF (reference sequence). The CDR3 contains 12 residues. After removal of 11 bases from V and 10 bases from J, the junction contained 10 bases not matched to a gene. In DNA, the CDR3 is TGTGCCTCAGGGGGCCCTCCCTCTCCCCAGCATTTT. Translating gives CASGGPPSPQHF.

The V call is TRBV28, the J call TRBJ2-5; 7 bases match TRBD2. CDR3 length equals 17 residues. V was clipped by 5 bases and J by 0 bases; unmatched bases: 12. In germline, CDR1 is MDHEN, CDR2 SYDVKM. The CDR3 region is CASSPREPRLYQETQYF. DNA of the CDR3: TGTGCCAGCAGTCCGCGGGAGCCCCGTCTTTACCAAGAGACCCAGTACTTC.

The chain has TRBV6-5 and TRBJ1-1; 7 bases map to TRBD1. The CDR3 extends over 13 amino acids. V trimming: 2 bases; J trimming: 4 bases; junction bases outside the gene matches: 1. Looked up from germline, CDR1 is MNHEY and CDR2 is SVGAGI. The CDR3 protein is CASSYGTATEAFF. CDR3 nucleotide sequence: TGTGCCAGCAGTTACGGGACAGCCACTGAAGCTTTCTTT.

The rearrangement joins TRBV13 to TRBJ2-3; TRBD2 matches at 8 bases. CDR3 length: 18 residues. Losses at the gene ends were 0 bases for V and 3 bases for J; bases not matched to a gene: 11. Germline CDR1 PRHDT, CDR2 FYEKMQ (reference sequence). CDR3 residues: CASSLGLRREDQTDTQYF. The CDR3 DNA is TGTGCCAGCAGCTTAGGCCTAAGGCGGGAGGACCAAACAGATACGCAGTATTTT. The full variable domain, with the rest looked up from reference TRBV13 and TRBJ2-3, is AAGVIQSPRHLIKEKRETATLKCYPIPRHDTVYWYQQGPGQDPQFLISFYEKMQSDKGSIPDRFSAQQFSDYHSELNMSSLELGDSALYFCASSLGLRREDQTDTQYFGPGTRLTVL.

The chain uses TRBV5-1 and TRBJ2-1; D is unclear. CDR3 length: 13 residues. CDR1 is SGHRS and CDR2 is YFSETQ in the germline V gene. V was cut by 2 bases and J by 5 bases, with 8 bases left in between. In DNA form, the CDR3 reads TGCGCCAGCAGCTTTTCTCTAAACAATGAGCAGTTCTTC. It specifies CASSFSLNNEQFF.

The genes are TRBV2 and TRBJ1-2; no clear D. The CDR3 runs 14 residues. Germline V lookup: CDR1 SNHLY, CDR2 FYNNEI. The V end was cut by 1 base, the J end by 4 bases, with 10 bases between. The CDR3, as DNA: TGTGCCAGCAGTGAAGGGACCACCGGCTATGGCTACACCTTC. It translates to CASSEGTTGYGYTF.